These 21 T cell receptor beta chains came from one sample sequenced in a study of blood T cell repertoires in COVID-19. TCRdb keeps only in-frame clones here, not all; method: immunoSEQ multiplex PCR. The table shows around 110,000 clones, with 80% to 90% occurring only once. Sequencing input: peripheral blood. The receptor source for this set is a man aged 35-49 years with active or convalescent COVID-19.

The CDR3 nucleotides are TGTGCCAGTAACTATCAGAACACTGAAGCTTTCTTT. It is translated as CASNYQNTEAFF. The chain links TRBV19 to TRBJ1-1, with D unresolved. This CDR3 comprises 12 residues. Germline-derived CDR1 and CDR2 are LNHDA and SQIVND (reference sequence). V was trimmed by 7 bases and J by 1 base, leaving 7 bases between them.

In this sample, this clone turned up a few times. The chain carries TRBV30 and TRBJ2-7; D perhaps matches TRBD1 (5 bases). CDR3 length: 14 amino acids. With 0 bases removed from V and 2 bases from J, the gap between germline ends came to 11 bases. CDR1 and CDR2 from the germline V gene are GTSNPN and SVGIG (reference sequence). This chain's CDR3 is CAWSVPPGTYEQYF. In DNA form, the CDR3 reads TGTGCCTGGAGTGTACCGCCAGGGACCTACGAGCAGTACTTC.

The gene calls are TRBV7-2 and TRBJ2-2, with 7 nucleotides matching TRBD1. Germline V CDR1 and CDR2: SGHTA, FQGNSA. Trimming cost V 2 bases and J 5 bases; bases outside gene matches: 8. This CDR3 comprises 16 residues. The CDR3 loop is CASSLSLQGRTGELFF. In DNA, the CDR3 is TGTGCCAGCAGCTTAAGTTTACAGGGGCGAACCGGGGAGCTGTTTTTT.

V is TRBV7-3 and J is TRBJ2-1; 9 bases match TRBD2. There are 16 residues in the CDR3. V dropped 2 bases and J dropped 6; count of bases not matched to a gene: 8. In germline, CDR1 is SGHTA, CDR2 FQGTGA. The CDR3 DNA sequence: TGTGCCAGCAGCTTATCTCTTAGCGGGAGTATCAATGAGCAGTTCTTC. This translates into CASSLSLSGSINEQFF.

The chain joins TRBV30 to TRBJ2-1; D is perhaps TRBD2 (5 bases). Germline V CDR1 and CDR2: GTSNPN, SVGIG (reference sequence). V lost 8 bases to trimming and J lost 7 bases, with 12 bases between them. The length of the CDR3 is 11 residues. The CDR3 DNA reads as TGTGCCCAGGACCGGGGAAATGAGCAGTTCTTC. This encodes CAQDRGNEQFF.

The J gene is TRBJ2-7, the V gene TRBV5-4, with TRBD2 matching 9 bases. V was clipped by 0 bases and J by 2 bases; unmatched bases: 3. Germline lookup yields CDR1 SGHNT and CDR2 YYREEE (reference sequence). The CDR3 spans 15 residues. The CDR3 is CASSLGAGGPYEQYF. CDR3 coding DNA: TGTGCCAGCAGCTTGGGAGCGGGAGGACCCTACGAGCAGTACTTC.

This clone was detected only once. Within the sample, other DNA sequences also encode this same CDR3. The chain uses TRBV6-5 and TRBJ1-1; D not resolved. Germline V gene data show CDR1 as MNHEY and CDR2 as SVGAGI. V lost 2 bases to trimming and J lost 7 bases, with 8 bases between them. The CDR3 extends over 12 amino acids. This CDR3 is CASSYGRGEAFF. CDR3 in DNA: TGTGCCAGCAGTTACGGACGGGGTGAAGCTTTCTTT.

The gene calls are TRBV7-2 and TRBJ1-2; possible D gene TRBD1, 5 bases. Between the trimmed V and J ends, which lost 1 base and 4 bases, there was a span of 16 bases. Germline CDR1 is SGHTA and CDR2 is FQGNSA. This CDR3 comprises 16 residues. The CDR3 spells CASSLGKGVGTYGYTF. The CDR3 region has the DNA TGTGCCAGCAGCTTAGGAAAAGGGGTCGGAACCTATGGCTACACCTTC.

The chain recombines TRBV5-6 with TRBJ1-5, with a possible D match to TRBD1 (6 bases). Germline CDR1 and CDR2: SGHDT and YYEEEE. Trimming pared 4 bases from V and 1 base from J, leaving 12 bases between. The CDR3 loop spans 15 amino acids. The CDR3 loop reads CASSARQVSNQPQHF. The CDR3 bases are TGTGCCAGCAGCGCCCGACAGGTCAGCAATCAGCCCCAGCATTTT.

The chain joins TRBV11-2 to TRBJ1-6; D gene uncertain. Germline loops: CDR1 SGHAT, CDR2 FQNNGV. CDR3 length: 14 amino acids. The ends were cut back, 0 bases at V and 10 bases at J, with 10 bases in the middle. The CDR3 DNA sequence: TGTGCCAGCAGCTTAGAGGTCAGCGGATCACCCCTCCACTTT. Amino acid sequence: CASSLEVSGSPLHF.

Concerning this clone: The limits of the CDR3 on the DNA are not certain, so only TCRdb's listed CDR3 is given. This chain uses TRBV30 with TRBJ2-7; the table's D gene call, TRBD2, was not cross checked with the DNA. Germline CDR1 and CDR2: GTSNPN and SVGIG (reference sequence). The length of the CDR3 is 12 amino acids, counting both ends. CDR3 in amino acids: CAWSSSGYEQYF.

Notes on this clone: Other DNA sequences of this sample code for an identical CDR3. This sequence joins TRBV7-3 and TRBJ2-1; TRBD2 matches at 9 bases. The V gene's germline CDR1 is SGHTA and CDR2 FQGTGA. This CDR3 has 15 amino acids. J lost 4 bases, V lost 2 bases, and 3 bases had no gene match. The CDR3 DNA is TGTGCCAGCAGCTTAGCGGGAGGGCCGTACAATGAGCAGTTCTTC. Its protein is CASSLAGGPYNEQFF. Full variable domain (outside the CDR3, taken from reference TRBV7-3 and TRBJ2-1): GAGVSQTPSNKVTEKGKYVELRCDPISGHTALYWYRQSLGQGPEFLIYFQGTGAADDSGLPNDRFFAVRPEGSVSTLKIQRTERGDSAVYLCASSLAGGPYNEQFFGPGTRLTVL.

DNA of the CDR3: TGTGCCAGCAGTAAGGGTGGGACACATACTAACTATGGCTACACCTTC. This translates into CASSKGGTHTNYGYTF. The V gene is TRBV28, the J gene TRBJ1-2, with a possible D match to TRBD1 (6 bases). This CDR3 region has 16 residues. V lost 5 bases to trimming and J lost 0 bases, with 16 bases between them. Germline CDR1 and CDR2: MDHEN and SYDVKM.

The V and J genes are TRBV5-1 and TRBJ2-1; 7 bases align to TRBD2. In germline, CDR1 is SGHRS, CDR2 YFSETQ. The junction had 9 bases not matched to a gene; V was cut back by 4 bases and J by 5 bases. CDR3 length: 15 residues. In DNA, the CDR3 is TGCGCCAGCAGCCCCCAGGCAGGGAGGGACAATGAGCAGTTCTTC. Translated: CASSPQAGRDNEQFF.

As DNA, the CDR3 is TGTGCCAGCAGCTCCCCTCTAGATCCCTTCACAGATACGCAGTATTTT. Amino acid sequence: CASSSPLDPFTDTQYF. The chain couples TRBV11-2 to TRBJ2-3, with no clear D. The ends were cut back, 4 bases at V and 2 bases at J, with 16 bases in the middle. The germline gives CDR1 SGHAT, CDR2 FQNNGV. This CDR3 spans 16 amino acids.

The CDR3 loop reads CASSLGTANYGYTF. The CDR3 coding sequence is TGTGCCAGCAGCTTGGGGACAGCTAACTATGGCTACACCTTC. V gene TRBV5-8 combines with J gene TRBJ1-2; possibly TRBD1 for D (6 bases). This CDR3 contains 14 residues. Germline CDR1 and CDR2: SGHTS and YDEGEE. V was pared by 0 bases and J by 0 bases, with 6 bases between. Complete variable domain (other parts from reference TRBV5-8 and TRBJ1-2): EAGVTQSPTHLIKTRGQQATLRCSPISGHTSVYWYQQALGLGLQFLLWYDEGEERNRGNFPPRFSGRQFPNYSSELNVNALELEDSALYLCASSLGTANYGYTFGSGTRLTVV.

The rearrangement joins TRBV7-2 to TRBJ2-7; 7 nucleotides line up with TRBD1. CDR1 and CDR2 from the germline V gene are SGHTA and FQGNSA. This CDR3 spans 15 amino acids. V was pared by 3 bases and J by 4 bases, with 9 bases of the junction left unmatched. CDR3 protein: CASSLARTGAYEQYF. CDR3 sequence (DNA): TGTGCCAGCAGCTTGGCCAGGACAGGAGCTTACGAGCAGTACTTC.

The chain recombines TRBV27 with TRBJ1-2; 8 bases are shared with TRBD1. V was pared by 0 bases and J by 8 bases, with 11 bases of the junction left unmatched. In germline, CDR1 is MNHEY, CDR2 SMNVEV (reference sequence). The CDR3 is made up of 16 amino acids. CDR3 region: CASSLSSVVQGDGYTF. CDR3 bases: TGTGCCAGCAGTTTATCTAGCGTCGTACAGGGGGACGGCTACACCTTC.

The CDR3 sequence is CASSPGPAGSNQPQHF. CDR3 coding DNA: TGTGCCAGCTCACCAGGGCCTGCAGGCAGCAATCAGCCCCAGCATTTT. The rearrangement uses TRBV18 and TRBJ1-5; D uncertain. The CDR3 runs 16 residues. Germline values: CDR1 KGHSH, CDR2 LQKENI. V lost 2 bases to trimming and J lost 1 base, with 12 bases between them.

This chain connects TRBV28 to TRBJ2-1; 11 positions agree with TRBD2. The ends lost 5 bases at V and 1 base at J; junction bases unmatched: 1. There are 15 residues in the CDR3. Germline CDR1 and CDR2: MDHEN and SYDVKM. The CDR3 loop reads CASSRTSGSYNEQFF. The CDR3, as DNA: TGTGCCAGCAGTCGGACTAGCGGGTCCTACAATGAGCAGTTCTTC.

This sequence joins TRBV7-3 and TRBJ2-4, with 9 bases identical to TRBD2. Trimming at V came to 2 bases and at J to 7 bases, leaving 3 bases not matched to a gene. The CDR3 contains 14 residues. Germline V gives CDR1 SGHTA, CDR2 FQGTGA. The CDR3 DNA sequence: TGTGCCAGCAGCTTAGGCGGGAGGGCGAACATTCAGTACTTC. Translated: CASSLGGRANIQYF.